This T cell receptor beta chain was recorded in a study of cytomegalovirus exposure and HLA in healthy donors. The CDR3 spans 15 residues. CDR1 is MNHEY, CDR2 SVGAGI, per germline. V was clipped by 0 bases and J by 7 bases; unmatched bases: 4. Overall study results and limits: High sensitivity and specificity were reportedly achieved when the classifier diagnosed cytomegalovirus status. A later analysis, which compared TCR beta chains of equal frequency, found the HLA-associated ones more clonally expanded.

The study ran its PCR with 60 Vbeta and 13 Jbeta primers. Sequencing used immunoSEQ multiplex PCR; TCRdb keeps in-frame clones, though not all of them. The sample shows fewer than 200,000 clones, around three quarters of them seen only once. Regarding this clone: Its antigen remains unidentified.

Sequencing was carried out using PBMCs. This receptor was obtained from a middle-aged man in good health and CMV-seronegative. J is TRBJ1-1 and V is TRBV6-5; 11 bases match TRBD1. The chain's CDR3 is CASSYSDRGPYEAFF. The CDR3 DNA sequence: TGTGCCAGCAGTTACTCGGACAGGGGGCCCTATGAAGCTTTCTTT.